These T cell receptor beta chains were read from a single sample in a study of blood T cell repertoires in COVID-19. The assay was immunoSEQ multiplex PCR, and TCRdb's table has in-frame clones only and misses some. This table holds 150,000 to 200,000 clones, around 83% found once. The sample consisted of peripheral blood. The receptors originated from a woman in her 70s with COVID-19, enrolled during active disease. Both conserved end residues are part of each CDR3. The D gene is left open where the match is weak. Part of the rows lack a size; the others show once, few, many or a class for expanded clones.

>TRBJ1-5|many|TRBV7-8|NA
CASSPNRANQPQHF
TGTGCCAGCAGCCCTAACAGGGCCAATCAGCCCCAGCATTTT
>TRBJ1-2|NA|TRBV28|TRBD1
CASSFGNRGTTYGYTF
TGTGCCAGCAGTTTCGGCAACAGGGGCACCACCTATGGCTACACCTTC
>TRBJ2-5|NA|TRBV5-4|NA
CASSSKLGGAETQYF
TGTGCCAGCAGCTCCAAGCTGGGGGGTGCAGAGACCCAGTACTTC
>TRBJ2-2|NA|TRBV2|NA
CASREGGYTGELFF
TGTGCCAGCAGAGAGGGCGGATACACCGGGGAGCTGTTTTTT
>TRBJ2-7|NA|TRBV6-6|NA
CASSYLQGYEQYF
TGTGCCAGCAGTTACTTACAGGGTTACGAGCAGTACTTC
>TRBJ2-1|NA|TRBV2|TRBD2
CASRRTSGSLNEQFF
TGTGCCAGCAGAAGGACTAGCGGGAGTTTGAATGAGCAGTTCTTC
>TRBJ2-4|NA|TRBV24-1|TRBD1
CATRDRGNIQYF
TGTGCCACCCGGGACAGGGGTAACATTCAGTACTTC
>TRBJ2-6|NA|TRBV24-1|NA
CATSDGPRTGANVLTF
TGTGCCACCAGTGATGGGCCCCGCACTGGGGCCAACGTCCTGACTTTC
>TRBJ1-3|few|TRBV27|TRBD1
CASSPDRGRSGNTIYF
TGTGCCAGCAGTCCCGACAGGGGAAGGTCTGGAAACACCATATATTTT
>TRBJ1-1|NA|TRBV7-9|NA
CASSFGRGPGDTEAFF
TGTGCCAGCAGCTTCGGGAGGGGACCGGGGGACACTGAAGCTTTCTTT
>TRBJ1-4|NA|TRBV6-5|NA
CASSYSRAGDNEKLFF
TGTGCCAGCAGTTACTCGAGGGCAGGGGACAATGAAAAACTGTTTTTT
>TRBJ2-5|few|TRBV6-5|TRBD2
CASSWTSGQETQYF
TGTGCCAGCAGTTGGACTAGCGGCCAAGAGACCCAGTACTTC
>TRBJ1-6|NA|TRBV28|TRBD1
CASSFSPTGGDSPLHF
TGTGCCAGCAGTTTCTCCCCGACAGGGGGCGATTCACCCCTCCACTTT
>TRBJ2-1|NA|TRBV5-1|NA
CASSLDPRSSYNEQFF
TGCGCCAGCAGCTTGGACCCTAGGTCCTCCTACAATGAGCAGTTCTTC
>TRBJ2-1|NA|TRBV28|NA
CASSLGGTSYNEQFF
TGTGCCAGCAGTTTAGGGGGGACCTCCTACAATGAGCAGTTCTTC
>TRBJ2-7|NA|TRBV6-6|TRBD2
CASSSLAGALKQYF
TGTGCCAGCAGTTCCTTAGCGGGGGCATTGAAGCAGTACTTC
>TRBJ1-5|NA|TRBV4-1|TRBD1
CASSQSGTANSYSNQPQHF
TGCGCCAGCAGCCAGTCCGGGACAGCGAACTCGTATAGCAATCAGCCCCAGCATTTT
>TRBJ2-6|NA|TRBV29-1|NA
CSVEAPHPRKGPGANVLTF
TGCAGCGTTGAGGCCCCCCATCCAAGGAAGGGGCCTGGGGCCAACGTCCTGACTTTC
>TRBJ1-4|NA|TRBV6-5|NA
CASSYGGAQGEKLFF
TGTGCCAGCAGTTACGGGGGGGCGCAGGGTGAAAAACTGTTTTTT
>TRBJ1-1|NA|TRBV28|NA
CASSLGQYGAEAFF
TGTGCCAGCAGTCTAGGACAGTATGGCGCTGAAGCTTTCTTT
>TRBJ2-1|NA|TRBV5-5|NA
CASSPHRGRGYNEQFF
TGTGCCAGCAGCCCCCACAGGGGCCGGGGGTACAATGAGCAGTTCTTC
>TRBJ2-7|NA|TRBV4-3|TRBD2
CASSHSLAGVYEQYF
TGCGCCAGCAGCCATTCGCTAGCGGGAGTCTACGAGCAGTACTTC
>TRBJ1-5|NA|TRBV6-2/TRBV6-3|NA
CASSYSERGYVHF
TGTGCCAGCAGTTACTCGGAACGGGGTTATGTACATTTT
>TRBJ1-2|NA|TRBV19|TRBD1
CASLDRGAYGYTF
TGTGCCAGTCTGGACAGGGGGGCCTATGGCTACACCTTC
>TRBJ1-5|NA|TRBV11-2|NA
CASSLEGSQPQHF
TGTGCCAGCAGCCTAGAAGGGAGTCAGCCCCAGCATTTT
>TRBJ1-5|NA|TRBV7-9|NA
CASSLNPTGNSNQPQHF
TGTGCCAGCAGCTTAAACCCGACAGGTAATAGCAATCAGCCCCAGCATTTT
>TRBJ2-1|NA|TRBV3-1/TRBV3-2|NA
CASSQDTVRVGYNEQFF
TGTGCCAGCAGCCAAGATACGGTCAGGGTGGGCTACAATGAGCAGTTCTTC
>TRBJ1-1|NA|TRBV13|TRBD1
CASSLTGGLTEAFF
TGTGCCAGCAGCTTGACAGGGGGGCTTACTGAAGCTTTCTTT
>TRBJ1-1|NA|TRBV11-2|NA
CASSPAGTPNTEAFF
TGTGCCAGCAGCCCCGCCGGGACACCGAACACTGAAGCTTTCTTT
>TRBJ2-7|NA|TRBV30|TRBD1
CAWGTGLEQYF
TGTGCCTGGGGGACAGGACTCGAGCAGTACTTC
>TRBJ1-1|NA|TRBV7-9|TRBD1
CASSSPSRGTVNTEAFF
TGTGCCAGCAGCTCTCCCAGCCGCGGGACAGTGAACACTGAAGCTTTCTTT
>TRBJ2-1|NA|TRBV5-1|NA
CASSSEMTTSGVYNEQFF
TGCGCCAGCAGCTCCGAAATGACGACTAGTGGGGTCTACAATGAGCAGTTCTTC
>TRBJ2-1|NA|TRBV3-1/TRBV3-2|TRBD2
CASSRPRDGRAINEQFF
TGTGCCAGCAGCCGTCCCCGGGACGGGAGGGCCATCAATGAGCAGTTCTTC
>TRBJ2-3|NA|TRBV5-1|TRBD2
CASSLGLAPSTDTQYF
TGCGCCAGCAGCTTAGGACTAGCGCCAAGCACAGATACGCAGTATTTT
>TRBJ2-7|NA|TRBV5-1|TRBD2
CASSLSGRGYEQYF
TGCGCCAGCAGCCTTAGCGGGAGGGGCTACGAGCAGTACTTC
>TRBJ1-1|NA|TRBV7-2|NA
CASSLSAGMNTEAFF
TGTGCCAGCAGCTTAAGTGCAGGGATGAACACTGAAGCTTTCTTT
>TRBJ2-3|NA|TRBV7-9|TRBD2
CASSKVAGVDTQYF
TGTGCCAGCAGCAAGGTAGCGGGAGTCGATACGCAGTATTTT
>TRBJ2-2|NA|TRBV2|NA
CATRSGTPNTGELFF
TGTGCCACCCGCTCCGGGACACCGAACACCGGGGAGCTGTTTTTT
>TRBJ2-7|NA|TRBV28|TRBD2
CASSRGGAGAIYEQYF
TGTGCCAGCAGTCGCGGGGGAGCGGGAGCGATCTACGAGCAGTACTTC
>TRBJ1-5|medium-sized|TRBV28|TRBD1
CASIYRDRGNQPQHF
TGTGCCAGCATATACCGGGACAGGGGAAATCAGCCCCAGCATTTT
>TRBJ1-1|NA|TRBV11-2|NA
CASSLDHRVDTEAFF
TGTGCCAGCAGCTTAGATCACAGGGTAGACACTGAAGCTTTCTTT
>TRBJ2-3|NA|TRBV19|NA
CASLGWGSEDTQYF
TGTGCCAGCCTCGGTTGGGGCAGCGAAGATACGCAGTATTTT
>TRBJ1-5|NA|TRBV6-5|NA
CASSNRVQPQHF
TGTGCCAGCAGTAACAGGGTCCAGCCCCAGCATTTT
>TRBJ2-7|NA|TRBV5-1|TRBD2
CASSSTSGKTYEQYF
TGCGCCAGCAGCTCAACTAGCGGGAAGACCTACGAGCAGTACTTC
>TRBJ2-1|NA|TRBV3-1/TRBV3-2|TRBD2
CASSQDPQRGNEQFF
TGTGCCAGCAGCCAAGATCCCCAGCGGGGCAATGAGCAGTTCTTC